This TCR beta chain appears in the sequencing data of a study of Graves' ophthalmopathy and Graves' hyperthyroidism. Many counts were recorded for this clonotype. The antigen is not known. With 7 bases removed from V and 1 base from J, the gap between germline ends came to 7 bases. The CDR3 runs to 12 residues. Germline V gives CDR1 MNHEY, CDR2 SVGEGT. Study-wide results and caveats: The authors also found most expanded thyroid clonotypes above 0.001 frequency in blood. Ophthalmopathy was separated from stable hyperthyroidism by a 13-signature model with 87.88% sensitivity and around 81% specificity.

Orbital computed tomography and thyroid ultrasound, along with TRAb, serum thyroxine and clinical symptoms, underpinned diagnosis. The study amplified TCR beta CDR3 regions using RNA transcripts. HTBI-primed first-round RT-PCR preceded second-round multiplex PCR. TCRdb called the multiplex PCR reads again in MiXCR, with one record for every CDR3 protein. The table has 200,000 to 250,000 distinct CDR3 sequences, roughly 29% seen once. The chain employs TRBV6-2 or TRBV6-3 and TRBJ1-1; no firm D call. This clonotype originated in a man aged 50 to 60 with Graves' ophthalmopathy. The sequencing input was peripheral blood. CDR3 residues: CASTFSNTEAFF. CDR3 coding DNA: TGTGCCAGCACTTTTTCGAACACTGAAGCTTTCTTT.